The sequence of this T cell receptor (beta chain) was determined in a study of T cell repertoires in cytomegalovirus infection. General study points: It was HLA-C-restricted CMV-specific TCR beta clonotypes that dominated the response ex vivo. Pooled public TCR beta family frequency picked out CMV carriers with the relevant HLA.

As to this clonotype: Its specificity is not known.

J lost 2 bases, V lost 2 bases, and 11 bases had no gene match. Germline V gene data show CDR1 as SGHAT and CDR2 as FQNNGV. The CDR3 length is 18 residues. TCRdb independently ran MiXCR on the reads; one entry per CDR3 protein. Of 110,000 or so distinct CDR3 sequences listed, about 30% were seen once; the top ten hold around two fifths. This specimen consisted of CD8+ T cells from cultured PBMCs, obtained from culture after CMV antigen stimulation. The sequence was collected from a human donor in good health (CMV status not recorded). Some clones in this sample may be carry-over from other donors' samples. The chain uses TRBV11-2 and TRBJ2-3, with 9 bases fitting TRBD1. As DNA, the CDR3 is TGTGCCAGCAGCTTAAGTTTTCAAAGGACAGGGGTCACAGATACGCAGTATTTT. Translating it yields CASSLSFQRTGVTDTQYF.